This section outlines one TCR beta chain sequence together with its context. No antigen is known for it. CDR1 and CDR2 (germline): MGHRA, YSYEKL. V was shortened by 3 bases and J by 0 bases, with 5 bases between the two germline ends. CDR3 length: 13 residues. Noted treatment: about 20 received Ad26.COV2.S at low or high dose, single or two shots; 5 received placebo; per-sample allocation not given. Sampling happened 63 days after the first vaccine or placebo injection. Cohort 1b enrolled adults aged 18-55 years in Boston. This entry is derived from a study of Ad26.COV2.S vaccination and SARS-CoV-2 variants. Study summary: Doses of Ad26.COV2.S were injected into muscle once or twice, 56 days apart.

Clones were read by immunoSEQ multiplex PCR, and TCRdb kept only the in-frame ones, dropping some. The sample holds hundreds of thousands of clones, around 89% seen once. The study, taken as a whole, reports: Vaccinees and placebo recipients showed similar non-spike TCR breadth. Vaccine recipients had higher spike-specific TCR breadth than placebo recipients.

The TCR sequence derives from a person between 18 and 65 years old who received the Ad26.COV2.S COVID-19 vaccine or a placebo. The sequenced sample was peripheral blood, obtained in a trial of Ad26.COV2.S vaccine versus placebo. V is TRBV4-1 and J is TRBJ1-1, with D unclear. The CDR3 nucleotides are TGCGCCAGCAGCCAGTATCTGAACACTGAAGCTTTCTTT. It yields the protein CASSQYLNTEAFF.